This TCR beta chain was captured by sequencing in a study of blood T cell repertoires in COVID-19. Looking at the study overall: COVID-19 samples, acute and convalescent, were from the United States, Italy and Spain. The analysed material was cDNA or gDNA that came from T cells, B-cell-depleted T cells, or PBMCs.

The V gene lost 5 bases and the J gene lost 1 base, with 14 bases spanning the gap. CDR1 SEHNR and CDR2 FQNEAQ come from the germline V gene (reference sequence). The CDR3 runs 15 residues. Authors' processing steps: How many nucleated cells were present was estimated from reference gene primer amplification. Assay used: immunoSEQ multiplex PCR; TCRdb lists only in-frame clones, some missing. The DNA gave D and trimming, while V, J and clone size come from that table. The sample has tens of thousands of clones, about 87% seen once. Sequencing used peripheral blood. The chain joins TRBV7-9 to TRBJ1-1, with TRBD1 as a possible D gene (6 bases). The clonotype comes from a woman aged 40 to 50 with acute or convalescent COVID-19. Here the CDR3 reads CASSEQGSENTEAFF. Here the CDR3 DNA reads TGTGCCAGCAGCGAACAGGGTTCAGAGAACACTGAAGCTTTCTTT.